The source of this T cell receptor (beta chain) is a study of Ad26.COV2.S vaccination and SARS-CoV-2 variants. Libraries were prepared by immunoSEQ multiplex PCR; TCRdb keeps only in-frame clonotypes and omits some of them. The data hold about 500,000 clones, with approximately 90% observed a single time. Trimming cost V 0 bases and J 7 bases, with 7 bases left between them. The CDR3 is made up of 13 amino acids. Germline loops: CDR1 LGHNA, CDR2 YSLEER. Treatment given: some 20 received Ad26.COV2.S at low or high dose, single or two shots; several received placebo; per-sample allocation not given. Following the first vaccine or placebo injection, samples were taken on day 63.

The V call is TRBV4-3, the J call TRBJ1-5; D not resolved. This TCR was recovered from a person aged 18-65 years who received the Ad26.COV2.S COVID-19 vaccine or a placebo. Source: peripheral blood, taken in a trial of Ad26.COV2.S vaccine versus placebo. CDR3 in amino acids: CASSQDSRQPQHF. The CDR3 DNA reads TGCGCCAGCAGCCAAGATTCACGGCAGCCCCAGCATTTT.